The 7 T cell receptor beta chains presented below share a single source sample, sequenced in a study of naive and memory T cell subsets. Overall study results and limits: Especially in CD8 cells, naive repertoires contained a few larger clonotypes, possibly CD45RA-re-expressing memory cells.

Two oligonucleotides, mixed equimolar, formed the beta constant-region primer covering TRBC1 and TRBC2. Ligated cDNA was amplified by four rounds of PCR with nested alpha and beta constant-region primers and SP2. One entry per CDR3 protein, called by TCRdb with MiXCR from the UMI-ligation and nested PCR reads. Of more than 120,000 distinct CDR3 sequences in the sample, approximately 21% were seen once. The antigens for these receptors are not known. The specimen was naive CD8+ T cells from blood. These receptors were taken from a human donor in good health.

This sequence joins TRBV5-1 and TRBJ2-4, with D possibly TRBD2 on 6 matching bases. The CDR3 is 16 amino acids. V shed 2 bases and J shed 0 bases, with 12 bases lying between them. The germline V gene has CDR1 SGHRS and CDR2 YFSETQ. This CDR3 reads CASSLGRGLAKNIQYF. CDR3 coding DNA: TGCGCCAGCAGCTTAGGACGGGGACTAGCCAAAAACATTCAGTACTTC. Looking up the rest from reference TRBV5-1 and TRBJ2-4 gives the full variable domain: KAGVTQTPRYLIKTRGQQVTLSCSPISGHRSVSWYQQTPGQGLQFLFEYFSETQRNKGNFPGRFSGRQFSNSRSEMNVSTLELGDSALYLCASSLGRGLAKNIQYFGAGTRLSVL.

The chain carries TRBV27 and TRBJ1-5; 7 bases are a match to TRBD1. V was pared by 5 bases and J by 4 bases, with 14 bases of the junction left unmatched. The CDR3 loop spans 17 amino acids. CDR1 and CDR2 from the germline V gene are MNHEY and SMNVEV (reference sequence). The CDR3 sequence is CASSPRPGQLSNQPQHF. CDR3 DNA: TGTGCCAGCAGTCCCCGCCCGGGACAGCTATCAAATCAGCCCCAGCATTTT.

This clonotype was detected a few times. This chain links TRBV29-1 with TRBJ2-7, with unresolved D. CDR1 and CDR2 (germline): SQVTM, ANQGSEA. Trimming took off 0 bases at V and 3 bases at J, with 6 bases between the two ends. This CDR3 has 12 residues. CDR3 sequence reads: CSVEETDYEQYF. The CDR3 DNA sequence: TGCAGCGTTGAAGAAACGGACTACGAGCAGTACTTC.

The rearrangement joins TRBV5-1 to TRBJ2-7; 9 nucleotides line up with TRBD1. The CDR3 is 15 residues long. The V gene end was trimmed by 0 bases and the J gene end by 2 bases; junction bases not matched to a gene: 3. CDR1 is SGHRS, CDR2 YFSETQ, per germline. The CDR3 DNA sequence: TGCGCCAGCAGCTTGGCCCGGGACAGGGCCTACGAGCAGTACTTC. It translates to CASSLARDRAYEQYF.

In this sample, this clonotype turned up a few times. The chain is built from TRBV20-1 and TRBJ1-5, with a weak D call TRBD1 (5 bases). This CDR3 has 14 residues. The ends were cut back, 3 bases at V and 1 base at J, with 10 bases in the middle. The V gene's germline CDR1 is DFQATT and CDR2 SNEGSKA (reference sequence). CDR3 in DNA: TGCAGTGCTAGCATAAGGGGAAGCAATCAGCCCCAGCATTTT. Protein: CSASIRGSNQPQHF.

This clonotype has just one count. This sequence joins TRBV5-1 and TRBJ1-1, with D perhaps TRBD1 (5 bases). This CDR3 contains 18 residues. V was shortened by 0 bases and J by 3 bases, with 21 bases between the two germline ends. Germline lookup yields CDR1 SGHRS and CDR2 YFSETQ. The DNA of the CDR3 is TGCGCCAGCAGCTTGGGGGTCCGGGACGGGAAATTCGACACTGAAGCTTTCTTT. This sequence encodes CASSLGVRDGKFDTEAFF.

The V gene is TRBV7-3, the J gene TRBJ2-7; 7 bases line up with TRBD2. Germline trimming cut 5 bases from V and 4 bases from J; bases unmatched to any gene: 8. Germline CDR1 SGHTA, CDR2 FQGTGA. The CDR3 sequence is 14 residues long. The CDR3 here is CASSPGLGHYEQYF. The DNA for the CDR3 is TGTGCCAGCAGCCCTGGACTAGGTCATTACGAGCAGTACTTC. Combining the CDR3 with reference TRBV7-3 and TRBJ2-7 gives the whole variable domain GAGVSQTPSNKVTEKGKYVELRCDPISGHTALYWYRQSLGQGPEFLIYFQGTGAADDSGLPNDRFFAVRPEGSVSTLKIQRTERGDSAVYLCASSPGLGHYEQYFGPGTRLTVT.